This TCR beta chain derives from a study of OX40 agonist ivuxolimab in advanced cancers. Overall study: Every 2 weeks, ivuxolimab was infused into the patients intravenously at between 0.01 and 10 mg/kg.

Some clones are missing from TCRdb's copy, which holds only in-frame ones; the method was immunoSEQ multiplex PCR. Among approximately 29,000 clones listed, around three quarters were seen once. This CDR3 is 13 amino acids long. Trimming stripped 7 bases from V and 5 bases from J, with 12 bases between. Germline V CDR1 and CDR2: MNHEY, SMNVEV (reference sequence). The material was CD4+ or CD8+ T cells sorted from blood, obtained in a trial of the OX40 agonist ivuxolimab. The J gene is TRBJ2-1, the V gene TRBV27; D is possibly TRBD1 (5 bases). The source is an adult with an advanced solid tumor such as melanoma, head and neck, liver or kidney cancer. The DNA of the CDR3 is TGTGCCAGCACCTTCCAGGGTAACAATGAGCAGTTCTTC. It specifies CASTFQGNNEQFF.